Included here is one T cell receptor beta chain sequence, with context. The data stem from a study of T cells in Graves' hyperthyroidism and ophthalmopathy. Trimming took 7 bases from V and 0 from J; bases not matched to a gene: 7. The CDR3 covers 15 residues. CDR1 SGDLS and CDR2 YYNGEE come from the germline V gene. Amplified TCR beta CDR3 regions came from RNA transcripts. A first-round RT-PCR of the TCR CDR3 used the HTBI primer set. TCRdb fed the multiplex PCR reads into MiXCR, producing one record per CDR3 protein. The sample holds about 560,000 distinct CDR3 sequences, around 45% seen once. The chain has TRBV9 and TRBJ2-5; TRBD2 aligns across 9 bases. Material: peripheral blood or thyroid tissue (not recorded which). The sequence came from a woman in her late teens or twenties with Graves' hyperthyroidism. The CDR3 sequence is CASSTSSGNQETQYF. The CDR3 DNA reads as TGTGCCAGCTCAACCTCTAGCGGGAACCAAGAGACCCAGTACTTC.